These 26 T cell receptor beta chains were sequenced from one sample in a study of CD8+CD57+ T cells in acquired aplastic anemia listed by TCRdb under 2018. TCRdb lists the instrument as Illumina HiSeq 2000. Profiling of TCR beta VDJ combinations and CDR3 sequences used genomic DNA as the template. TCRdb reprocessing: public reads trimmed at Q25 with fastp, clones called with MiXCR, in-frame beta chains kept. Each entry is one CDR3 protein sequence, shown with its most common DNA and genes. For this sample the table gives roughly 200,000 distinct CDR3 sequences, of which under 65% were detected only once. The ten largest clonotypes hold 29% of the sample. Sequencing used sorted CD4+, CD8+, or CD8+CD57+ T cells (not recorded which) from PBMCs. The origin of the receptors is a human donor in good health.

The chain carries TRBV5-4 and TRBJ1-1; D possibly corresponds to TRBD1 (5 bases). V lost 4 bases, J lost 1 base, and 8 bases lay in between. The V gene's germline CDR1 is SGHNT and CDR2 YYREEE (reference sequence). The CDR3 loop spans 13 amino acids. CDR3 in DNA: TGTGCCAGCAGCGCGGACACGAACACTGAAGCTTTCTTT. This translates into CASSADTNTEAFF.

CDR3: CSASATSGVYEQYF. DNA for the CDR3: TGCAGTGCTAGTGCGACTAGCGGGGTCTACGAGCAGTACTTC. The chain is built from TRBV20-1 and TRBJ2-7, with TRBD2 matching over 11 bases. V was clipped by 3 bases and J by 3 bases; unmatched bases: 4. This CDR3 contains 14 residues. Germline lookup yields CDR1 DFQATT and CDR2 SNEGSKA (reference sequence).

The rearrangement uses TRBV7-3 and TRBJ1-5, with no clear D. Germline CDR1 SGHTA, CDR2 FQGTGA. V was cut by 5 bases and J by 4 bases, with 15 bases left in between. This CDR3 comprises 15 residues. The CDR3, as DNA: TGTGCCAGCAGCGACGGAGCCCCTTCTAATCAGCCCCAGCATTTT. Residues: CASSDGAPSNQPQHF.

The chain couples TRBV6-5 to TRBJ1-1, with unresolved D. In germline, CDR1 is MNHEY, CDR2 SVGAGI. V gave up 4 bases and J gave up 1 base, with 13 bases separating them. The CDR3 contains 15 residues. The CDR3: CASSFATEANTEAFF. The CDR3 nucleotides read TGTGCCAGCAGTTTCGCGACGGAAGCGAACACTGAAGCTTTCTTT.

The chain employs TRBV29-1 and TRBJ1-1, with D unclear. The germline CDR1 and CDR2 sequences are SQVTM and ANQGSEA. V was cut by 4 bases and J by 3 bases, with 9 bases left in between. CDR3 size: 12 residues. The CDR3 nucleotides are TGCAGCGTTGGGGTCTCATACACTGAAGCTTTCTTT. This encodes CSVGVSYTEAFF. The full variable domain, its missing parts supplied by reference TRBV29-1 and TRBJ1-1, is SAVISQKPSRDICQRGTSLTIQCQVDSQVTMMFWYRQQPGQSLTLIATANQGSEATYESGFVIDKFPISRPNLTFSTLTVSNMSPEDSSIYLCSVGVSYTEAFFGQGTRLTVV.

The rearrangement joins TRBV7-9 to TRBJ1-6; 8 positions match TRBD1. V shed 5 bases and J 10 bases; nucleotides not matched to a gene: 7. The CDR3 loop spans 14 amino acids. Per the germline V gene, CDR1 is SEHNR and CDR2 is FQNEAQ (reference sequence). CDR3 nucleotides: TGTGCCAGCAGCATGGACAGGGACGACTCACCCCTCCACTTT. It encodes CASSMDRDDSPLHF.

The CDR3 sequence: CASRQSPYEQYF. The CDR3 region has the DNA TGCGCCAGCAGGCAAAGTCCCTACGAGCAGTACTTC. This chain uses TRBV10-1 with TRBJ2-7, with D unresolved. The CDR3 loop spans 12 amino acids. Trimming took off 6 bases at V and 2 bases at J, with 8 bases between the two ends. Germline V gene sequence: CDR1 WNHNN, CDR2 SYGVQD (reference sequence).

This clonotype has at least ten counts. This chain links TRBV4-3 with TRBJ2-3; D perhaps matches TRBD2 (5 bases). This CDR3 has 16 amino acids. Germline V gene data show CDR1 as LGHNA and CDR2 as YSLEER. With 0 bases removed from V and 6 bases from J, the gap between germline ends came to 16 bases. CDR3 bases: TGCGCCAGCAGCCAAGATTGGGCACGGGGTCCCGATACGCAGTATTTT. Translation gives CASSQDWARGPDTQYF.

This clonotype has only a few counts. This chain joins TRBV15 and TRBJ2-3; D call uncertain. The CDR3 loop spans 15 amino acids. Germline values: CDR1 LNHNV, CDR2 YYDKDF (reference sequence). Trimming shortened V by 1 base and J by 2 bases, and 10 bases separated the two germline ends. The CDR3 reads CATSRVGQHTDTQYF. The CDR3 bases are TGTGCCACCAGCAGAGTAGGGCAGCACACAGATACGCAGTATTTT.

V gene TRBV2 combines with J gene TRBJ1-6; possible D gene TRBD1, 6 bases. Between the trimmed V and J ends, which lost 4 bases and 11 bases, there was a span of 15 bases. CDR3 length: 14 residues. In germline, CDR1 is SNHLY, CDR2 FYNNEI. CDR3: CASSVPQGVAPLHF. Written as DNA, the CDR3 is TGTGCCAGCAGTGTTCCACAGGGTGTTGCACCCCTCCACTTT. Using reference TRBV2 and TRBJ1-6 for the parts outside the CDR3, the full variable domain is EPEVTQTPSHQVTQMGQEVILRCVPISNHLYFYWYRQILGQKVEFLVSFYNNEISEKSEIFDDQFSVERPDGSNFTLKIRSTKLEDSAMYFCASSVPQGVAPLHFGNGTRLTVT.

This chain links TRBV5-6 with TRBJ2-7; D remains ambiguous. The CDR3 totals 12 residues. Germline CDR1 SGHDT, CDR2 YYEEEE. V shed 2 bases and J shed 2 bases, with 5 bases lying between them. The CDR3 region is CASSFQAYEQYF. The CDR3 bases are TGTGCCAGCAGCTTTCAAGCCTACGAGCAGTACTTC.

This clonotype appeared once. The chain has TRBV19 and TRBJ1-1; no definite D call. V was clipped by 5 bases and J by 6 bases, with 10 bases between them. CDR1 and CDR2 from the germline V gene are LNHDA and SQIVND (reference sequence). The CDR3 covers 12 residues. CDR3 amino acids: CASSEIRAEAFF. The CDR3 nucleotides are TGTGCCAGTAGTGAGATAAGGGCTGAAGCTTTCTTT.

This clonotype came up many times. The rearrangement joins TRBV4-2 to TRBJ2-3; D is unclear. The V gene lost 2 bases and the J gene lost 0 bases, with 12 bases spanning the gap. The V gene's germline CDR1 is LGHNA and CDR2 YNFKEQ. The CDR3 loop spans 16 amino acids. The CDR3 here is CASSQRPGDSTDTQYF. CDR3 nucleotide sequence: TGTGCCAGCAGCCAACGCCCAGGTGATAGCACAGATACGCAGTATTTT.

CDR3 DNA sequence: TGTGCCAGCAGTTTCAGCGTTGTGACCGGGGAGCTGTTTTTT. The encoded protein is CASSFSVVTGELFF. The chain links TRBV28 to TRBJ2-2; no clear D. Looked up from germline, CDR1 is MDHEN and CDR2 is SYDVKM. There are 14 residues in the CDR3. The V end was cut by 3 bases, the J end by 5 bases, with 10 bases between.

This clonotype was recorded at least ten times. J is TRBJ1-1 and V is TRBV5-8; 10 bases are a match to TRBD1. V was pared by 3 bases and J by 6 bases, with 8 bases of the junction left unmatched. The CDR3 extends over 15 amino acids. CDR1 SGHTS and CDR2 YDEGEE come from the germline V gene. The chain's CDR3 is CASSSQTGGIAEAFF. CDR3 DNA sequence: TGTGCCAGCAGCTCGCAGACAGGGGGCATAGCTGAAGCTTTCTTT.

This clonotype was recorded many times. The chain employs TRBV6-1 and TRBJ2-7; 7 nucleotides line up with TRBD1. Germline V gene sequence: CDR1 MNHNS, CDR2 SASEGT. CDR3 length: 14 amino acids. The CDR3 here is CAIYPGQPSHEQYF. CDR3 DNA: TGTGCTATCTACCCGGGACAGCCTAGCCACGAGCAGTACTTC.

The DNA for the CDR3 is TGCGCCAGCAGCCTCCGGTCGAACACTGAAGCTTTCTTT. It encodes CASSLRSNTEAFF. V and J are TRBV5-1 and TRBJ1-1; no reliable D call. Trimming shortened V by 4 bases and J by 1 base, and 8 bases separated the two germline ends. CDR1 SGHRS and CDR2 YFSETQ come from the germline V gene. The CDR3 is 13 residues long. The entire variable domain, with the rest obtained from reference TRBV5-1 and TRBJ1-1, is as follows: KAGVTQTPRYLIKTRGQQVTLSCSPISGHRSVSWYQQTPGQGLQFLFEYFSETQRNKGNFPGRFSGRQFSNSRSEMNVSTLELGDSALYLCASSLRSNTEAFFGQGTRLTVV.

To note about this clonotype: At one boundary the junction diverges from the germline segment, which might be a read error. V usage is TRBV7-3 and J usage is TRBJ2-3; D not resolved. Germline CDR1 SGHTA, CDR2 FQGTGA. CDR3 length: 13 residues. CDR3: CASGEIGTDAQYF. CDR3 sequence (DNA): TGTGCCAGCGGCGAAATAGGCACAGATGCGCAGTATTTT.

The chain has TRBV29-1 and TRBJ2-7; 12 bases are shared with TRBD2. The germline V gene encodes CDR1 SQVTM and CDR2 ANQGSEA. The CDR3 extends over 16 amino acids. V dropped 2 bases and J dropped 5; count of bases not matched to a gene: 10. CDR3 sequence reads: CSVEKRLAGAVDEQYF. DNA of the CDR3: TGCAGCGTTGAAAAGCGACTAGCGGGAGCAGTAGACGAGCAGTACTTC.

This clonotype was picked up many times. V is TRBV6-1 and J is TRBJ1-1; D not resolved. This CDR3 is 13 amino acids long. Germline V gene lookup returns CDR1 MNHNS and CDR2 SASEGT. The V and J ends lost 3 bases and 3 bases respectively, with 8 bases between them. This chain's CDR3 is CASSDIQDTEAFF. For the CDR3, the DNA is TGTGCCAGCAGTGACATCCAGGACACTGAAGCTTTCTTT.

V gene TRBV29-1 combines with J gene TRBJ2-1; TRBD1 matches at 9 bases. The V gene's germline CDR1 is SQVTM and CDR2 ANQGSEA. This CDR3 is 15 amino acids long. The J segment lost 5 bases and the V segment lost 3 bases, leaving 8 bases of the junction unmatched. The CDR3 DNA follows: TGCAGCGTTGATACGGGACAGGGAGTACACAATGAGCAGTTCTTC. This sequence encodes CSVDTGQGVHNEQFF.

This clonotype was detected a few times. The CDR3 DNA follows: TGCAGCGTTGAAGATTGGAGCGGGAGCTCCTACGAGCAGTACTTC. Its translation is CSVEDWSGSSYEQYF. The chain combines TRBV29-1 with TRBJ2-7, with 8 positions matching TRBD2. The germline V gene has CDR1 SQVTM and CDR2 ANQGSEA. V was clipped by 0 bases and J by 0 bases; unmatched bases: 4. This CDR3 is 15 amino acids long.

The gene calls are TRBV6-5 and TRBJ1-2; D is possibly TRBD1 (6 bases). The CDR3 has 14 residues. V lost 5 bases and J lost 4, with 14 bases in between. CDR1 and CDR2 from the germline V gene are MNHEY and SVGAGI. The CDR3, as DNA: TGTGCCAGCAGTGAAATGGACAGTTCCTATGGCTACACCTTC. Its translation: CASSEMDSSYGYTF.

This clonotype has only a few counts. The chain recombines TRBV12-3 or TRBV12-4 with TRBJ2-7, with D possibly being TRBD1 or TRBD2 (5 bases each). Trimming took 3 bases from V and 6 from J, leaving 9 bases between them. This CDR3 is built from 12 residues. The CDR3 DNA reads TGTGCCAGCAGTTTGCCAGGGAGCGAGCAGTACTTC. This gives the protein CASSLPGSEQYF.

This sequence joins TRBV7-9 and TRBJ2-1; a weak D match, TRBD1 (8 bases). There are 15 residues in the CDR3. Germline lookup yields CDR1 SEHNR and CDR2 FQNEAQ (reference sequence). Trimming left V 5 bases short and J 7 bases short, with 18 bases between. CDR3 sequence: CASSHRGGLENEQFF. DNA for the CDR3: TGTGCCAGCAGCCACAGGGGGGGCCTCGAAAATGAGCAGTTCTTC.

The gene calls are TRBV2 and TRBJ2-1; no clear D gene. The CDR3 is 14 residues long. V was cut by 4 bases and J by 13 bases, with 20 bases left in between. Germline CDR1 reads SNHLY; CDR2 reads FYNNEI. CDR3 residues: CASSASHEVPHQFF. CDR3 DNA: TGTGCCAGCAGTGCCAGCCACGAGGTCCCCCATCAGTTCTTC.